This T cell receptor beta chain came from a study of blood T cell repertoires in COVID-19. Method: immunoSEQ multiplex PCR; TCRdb's copy keeps in-frame clones and lacks some. This table holds roughly 190,000 clones, 89% found once. With V trimmed by 0 bases and J by 6 bases, 5 bases remained unmatched. The CDR3 is made up of 15 amino acids. Germline V gene data show CDR1 as GTSNPN and CDR2 as SVGIG (reference sequence). The J gene is TRBJ1-5, the V gene TRBV30, with 10 bases fitting TRBD1. The sequence came from a woman between 18 and 29 years old who had recovered from COVID-19. The material sequenced was PBMCs or T cells enriched from blood (not recorded which). CDR3 sequence reads: CAWSVTGTGVQPQHF. The CDR3 DNA is TGTGCCTGGAGTGTAACCGGGACAGGGGTTCAGCCCCAGCATTTT.